This passage covers 18 T cell receptor beta chains from one sample sequenced in a study of T cells in localized non-small cell lung cancer. Here immunoSEQ multiplex PCR was the method, and the copy in TCRdb shows in-frame clones only, minus some. This table holds about 70,000 clones, around 85% found once. The sample in question was peripheral blood, obtained before any cancer treatment. All receptors come from a male donor at least 60 years old with stage III squamous cell lung carcinoma.

The J gene is TRBJ2-7, the V gene TRBV5-1; the D gene is possibly TRBD1 (6 bases). The germline V and J ends were trimmed by 0 bases and 6 bases, with 13 bases remaining between them. The V gene's germline CDR1 is SGHRS and CDR2 YFSETQ. The CDR3 is made up of 14 amino acids. CDR3 in amino acids: CASSLDAGVSEQYF. In DNA form, the CDR3 reads TGCGCCAGCAGCTTGGATGCAGGGGTCAGCGAGCAGTACTTC.

This chain uses TRBV5-1 with TRBJ1-3, with 7 bases that match TRBD1. Germline CDR1 reads SGHRS; CDR2 reads YFSETQ. Trimming cost V 0 bases and J 2 bases; bases outside gene matches: 5. The CDR3 loop spans 16 amino acids. The CDR3 coding sequence is TGCGCCAGCAGCTTGGCCCCAACAGGGGCTGGAAACACCATATATTTT. Protein sequence: CASSLAPTGAGNTIYF.

The chain carries TRBV27 and TRBJ1-4, with no clear D. Trimming pared 2 bases from V and 4 bases from J, leaving 11 bases between. CDR1 is MNHEY and CDR2 is SMNVEV in the germline V gene (reference sequence). The CDR3 length is 15 residues. CDR3 region: CASSLNGKVNEKLFF. Written as DNA, the CDR3 is TGTGCCAGCAGTTTAAATGGAAAGGTTAATGAAAAACTGTTTTTT.

This chain connects TRBV27 to TRBJ1-6; no clear D. The V gene lost 4 bases and the J gene lost 0 bases, with 10 bases spanning the gap. Germline-derived CDR1 and CDR2 are MNHEY and SMNVEV (reference sequence). The CDR3 is 16 residues long. The CDR3 reads CASSSGFSSYNSPLHF. The CDR3 nucleotides read TGTGCCAGCAGTTCAGGATTTTCCTCCTATAATTCACCCCTCCACTTT.

As DNA, the CDR3 is TGTGCCAGCAGTGAATCGAGGAATTCACCCCTCCACTTT. Translating gives CASSESRNSPLHF. This rearrangement joins TRBV6-4 to TRBJ1-6, with unresolved D. The CDR3 sequence is 13 residues long. The germline V gene encodes CDR1 MRHNA and CDR2 SNTAGT. V lost 3 bases and J 7 bases, leaving 7 bases between the germline ends.

This rearrangement joins TRBV7-2 to TRBJ2-2; D is unclear. The CDR3 has 14 amino acids. V lost 2 bases and J lost 5, with 9 bases in between. Looked up from germline, CDR1 is SGHTA and CDR2 is FQGNSA. The CDR3 spells CASSLNRQTGELFF. The CDR3 DNA sequence: TGTGCCAGCAGCTTAAATCGACAAACCGGGGAGCTGTTTTTT. Full variable domain (remainder filled in from reference TRBV7-2 and TRBJ2-2): GAGVSQSPSNKVTEKGKDVELRCDPISGHTALYWYRQSLGQGLEFLIYFQGNSAPDKSGLPSDRFSAERTGGSVSTLTIQRTQQEDSAVYLCASSLNRQTGELFFGEGSRLTVL.

V is TRBV11-2 and J is TRBJ2-5, with D perhaps being TRBD1 or TRBD2 (5 bases each). The V end was cut by 5 bases, the J end by 2 bases, with 12 bases between. The CDR3 runs 14 residues. Germline V gene lookup returns CDR1 SGHAT and CDR2 FQNNGV. The CDR3 protein is CASSPTGRQETQYF. CDR3 bases: TGTGCCAGCAGCCCAACGGGACGGCAAGAGACCCAGTACTTC.

The chain links TRBV7-2 to TRBJ1-6; D is undetermined. Germline V gene sequence: CDR1 SGHTA, CDR2 FQGNSA. Trimming cost V 4 bases and J 8 bases, with 6 bases left between them. This CDR3 spans 12 amino acids. CDR3 protein: CASSSVDSPLHF. The DNA for the CDR3 is TGTGCCAGCAGCTCCGTGGATTCACCCCTCCACTTT.

V usage is TRBV10-3 and J usage is TRBJ1-1, with 7 bases aligning to TRBD1. CDR1 is ENHRY, CDR2 SYGVKD, per germline. The CDR3 is 14 residues long. J gave up 5 bases and V 2 bases, and 5 bases lay outside the gene matches. The CDR3 coding sequence is TGTGCCATCAGTGAGACCCAGGGGGAAACTGAAGCTTTCTTT. Encoded protein: CAISETQGETEAFF.

In this sample, this clone turned up once. The chain recombines TRBV7-2 with TRBJ2-5, with TRBD1 as a possible D gene (6 bases). This CDR3 has 16 amino acids. Germline loops: CDR1 SGHTA, CDR2 FQGNSA. Trimming stripped 5 bases from V and 5 bases from J, with 21 bases between. In DNA form, the CDR3 reads TGTGCCAGCAGCGGGATCTCGGTGGGGGCCGGGGAGACCCAGTACTTC. Translation: CASSGISVGAGETQYF.

The sample holds a few counts of this clone. This chain connects TRBV6-1 to TRBJ2-5, with D unresolved. Deletions cut 2 bases from V and 5 bases from J, with 12 bases between. Per germline, CDR1 MNHNS and CDR2 SASEGT. This CDR3 region has 14 residues. CDR3 protein: CASSELRTRETQYF. In nucleotides, the CDR3 is TGTGCCAGCAGTGAACTTCGAACCCGGGAGACCCAGTACTTC.

The chain employs TRBV11-2 and TRBJ2-6; D assignment may be TRBD1 or TRBD2 (7 bases each). The CDR3 has 18 residues. V lost 5 bases and J 2 bases, leaving 19 bases between the germline ends. Looked up from germline, CDR1 is SGHAT and CDR2 is FQNNGV. The CDR3 DNA sequence: TGTGCCAGCAGCCCAGGGAGGGGGCAAGCAACTGGGGCCAACGTCCTGACTTTC. Translating it yields CASSPGRGQATGANVLTF.

Points on this clone: Other DNA sequences in the sample encode the same CDR3. The CDR3 sequence is CASSLLTGPGGALHF. The CDR3 DNA follows: TGTGCCAGCAGCCTCTTAACCGGGCCGGGGGGGGCCCTCCACTTT. V usage is TRBV5-6 and J usage is TRBJ1-6; possibly TRBD1 for D (5 bases). The germline CDR1 and CDR2 sequences are SGHDT and YYEEEE. This CDR3 region has 15 residues. Trimming took off 4 bases at V and 14 bases at J, with 22 bases between the two ends.

The CDR3 loop reads CASSIVSGQPQHF. CDR3 bases: TGTGCCAGTAGTATAGTTTCGGGTCAGCCCCAGCATTTT. This rearrangement joins TRBV19 to TRBJ1-5, with D uncertain. Germline values: CDR1 LNHDA, CDR2 SQIVND (reference sequence). The CDR3 has 13 amino acids. V lost 1 base and J 6 bases, leaving 7 bases between the germline ends. The variable domain in full, with the rest retrieved from reference TRBV19 and TRBJ1-5, is DGGITQSPKYLFRKEGQNVTLSCEQNLNHDAMYWYRQDPGQGLRLIYYSQIVNDFQKGDIAEGYSVSREKKESFPLTVTSAQKNPTAFYLCASSIVSGQPQHFGDGTRLSIL.

The gene calls are TRBV2 and TRBJ1-1; D may be TRBD1 (6 bases). This CDR3 has 16 amino acids. V was clipped by 8 bases and J by 4 bases, with 23 bases between them. Germline V gene lookup returns CDR1 SNHLY and CDR2 FYNNEI. CDR3 loop: CASDDAGAGIITEAFF. CDR3 nucleotides: TGTGCCAGCGATGACGCGGGGGCGGGCATAATCACTGAAGCTTTCTTT.

The J gene is TRBJ2-3, the V gene TRBV10-1; possibly TRBD1 for D (5 bases). Germline lookup yields CDR1 WNHNN and CDR2 SYGVQD (reference sequence). The CDR3 covers 14 residues. Trimming pared 8 bases from V and 6 bases from J, leaving 18 bases between. Here the CDR3 reads CASSSPDAGDTQYF. DNA for the CDR3: TGCGCCAGCTCAAGCCCAGACGCAGGGGATACGCAGTATTTT.

This clone was seen once. V is TRBV14 and J is TRBJ1-1; 7 nucleotides align to TRBD1. Germline assignment: CDR1 SGHDN and CDR2 FVKESK. This CDR3 is built from 14 residues. V was clipped by 1 base and J by 5 bases; unmatched bases: 4. The CDR3 region is CASSQVTGRTEAFF. DNA for the CDR3: TGTGCCAGCAGCCAAGTGACAGGGAGGACTGAAGCTTTCTTT.

CDR3 sequence: CSARWGYEQYV. The CDR3 DNA is TGCAGTGCTAGATGGGGCTACGAGCAGTACGTC. V usage is TRBV20-1 and J usage is TRBJ2-7; D is ambiguous. Germline assignment: CDR1 DFQATT and CDR2 SNEGSKA (reference sequence). The CDR3 covers 11 residues. Trimming pared 2 bases from V and 3 bases from J, leaving 5 bases between.